Sequencing of this TCR beta chain was carried out in a study of T cell responses to AZD1222 COVID-19 vaccine (dated by TCRdb to about 2021). Notes on the research overall: AZD1222 recipients given second doses at about 4 weeks or at about 12 weeks were pooled, since spike-specific TCR depth and breadth were not found to differ between the two schedules. TCR sequencing covered approximately 230 trial participants: 200 to 220 given two doses of AZD1222 and some 25 given two doses of MenACWY control vaccine. Trial participants were enrolled into age subgroups of 18-55, 56-69 and 70-plus years, which contained 148, 28 and 57 TCR-sequenced participants, respectively. What the authors observed across the whole study: CD4 TCRs associated with the vaccine covered the entire spike protein, and the dominant responses were in regions 160-218 and 743-854. Participants were mostly white British, with more females than males. The authors suggested clonal diversity may have been underestimated. Spike-specific TCR breadth and depth rose significantly after two AZD1222 doses compared with day 0 and with MenACWY recipients. Only five to seven AZD1222 recipients were SARS-CoV-2 seropositive at baseline, limiting conclusions about previously exposed vaccinees. Because no day 14 peak-response samples were available, the repertoires could be characterized only after the peak T cell response. Epitopes outside the regions mutated in the B.1.351 and B.1.1.7 variants were reportedly recognized by nearly half of the unique spike-specific TCRs. The 56-69-year group was small, and its depth increase did not reach significance, likely because of low power.

The CDR3 regions of human TCRbeta chains were analyzed by immunosequencing. In the authors' own workflow: TCRs in the repertoires were compared against a reference library of SARS-CoV-2-specific TCRs that had been generated with the MIRA antigen-specificity platform. Breadth was defined as the fraction of unique TCRs that were SARS-CoV-2-associated. Depth was defined as the fraction of total T cells that were SARS-CoV-2-associated. Using the MIRA data, each spike-specific TCR was mapped to the spike region that the TCR reacts to and placed in a CD4 or CD8 class. Log10-transformed breadth and depth values were compared by one-way ANOVA with Sidak's multiple comparisons tests. Not all clones reach the TCRdb copy of this immuneACCESS table, which keeps in-frame sequences only. Checked studies attribute under half of the gap to unresolved V genes and leave the rest unexplained. That table supplies the V and J calls and clone size; D and trimming were determined from the DNA. This sample holds about 140,000 clones; about nine tenths were observed only once. The ten largest clones take up approximately 5.4% of the sample.

In light of the paper, this sample's time point label describes: baseline before first vaccination. Vaccinee samples came from UK trials COV001 and COV002, including a single-blind randomized controlled phase 2/3 trial of AZD1222 (ChAdOx1 nCoV-19) in healthy adults. For TCRbeta chain sequencing, PBMC samples from trial participants were taken at day 0 and at day 28 after the second dose. As concerns this clone: What antigen it recognizes has not been identified. Per-nucleotide qualities are absent, and no much larger clonotype sits a single base away.

The input for sequencing was peripheral blood, taken on day 0 of AZD1222 vaccination. The sequence was obtained from an adult in good health.

The DNA sequence is as follows: TGCAGTGCTTGGGGCAATAATGAGCAGTTCTTC. This is translated as CSAWGNNEQFF. The rearranged chain carries TRBV20-1 and TRBJ2-1; matching of 5 bases hints at TRBD1 as the D gene. The germline V gene (reference sequence) specifies DFQATT as CDR1 and SNEGSKA as CDR2. V is clipped by 5 bases and J by 7 bases, and the sequence between their germline boundaries is 9 bases long. The CDR3 has 11 amino acids, counting the end cysteine and phenylalanine. Here the CDR3 DNA is all that survives: 33 bases in frame from base 1.